This TCR beta chain emerged from a study of tumor and adjacent non-tumor tissue in lung cancer listed by TCRdb under 2018. Turning to the overall study: By cancer type, the cohort comprised eleven to twelve adenocarcinoma patients, 2 squamous cell carcinoma patients and 1 small cell lung cancer patient. Bulk TCRbeta repertoires were compared between lung tumor tissue and matched distant non-tumor lung tissue obtained from 15 lung cancer patients. Ages among the approximately 15 patients ranged from about 31 to 85 years, there were around 10 men and 5 women, and disease was at TNM stage I to III. Sequencing produced approximately 130 million productive TCRbeta reads in total, an average of approximately 4.5 million reads per sample. TCRbeta CDR3 sequencing was performed on a few dozen paired specimens, with one tumor sample and one normal lung sample collected per patient. Broad study findings and their caveats: TCR diversity was significantly higher in younger patients, and higher tumor TCR diversity was associated with shorter overall and disease-free survival. Peripheral blood was not sequenced, so blood TCRbeta repertoires were not examined in the lung cancer patients of the study. TCR diversity (inverse Simpson) was significantly higher in tumor than in normal lung tissue (roughly 430 vs 170, P = 0.0075, Mann-Whitney U test). The top 100 clones made up a significantly larger cumulative share of the repertoire in normal lung than in tumor tissue. Only approximately 14 patients were in the cohort, and the authors stated that larger samples and more detailed clinical data are needed. The methods do not name the sequencing platform or mention unique molecular identifiers.

Library generation was performed with multiplex PCR. The run used an Illumina HiSeq 2500. Following protocols modified from ARM-PCR, the researchers constructed TCRbeta libraries through three rounds of nested PCR with primers (Table S4). Before sequencing, PCR products of 200-500 bp were excised from the gel and purified with the QIAquick gel extraction kit. As for the authors' bioinformatics: Trimmomatic was used to clean the reads, FLASH was used to merge the reads into complete CDR3 sequences, and MiTCR was used to assign the reads to V(D)J germline segments. VDJtools was used to compute clonal diversity as the inverse Simpson's index. Productive reads were defined as in-frame sequences without a premature stop codon. TCRdb trimmed public reads at Q25 via fastp, called clones via MiXCR and kept in-frame beta chains. Rows merge per CDR3 protein into single entries with the most common DNA and genes. These V and J calls originate from TCRdb's pipeline instead of the authors' own analysis. The sample contains under 80,000 distinct CDR3 sequences, around 82% of them found a single time. Clones ranked in the top ten supply 40% to 50% of the sample.

CDR1 SGHRS and CDR2 YFSETQ were looked up in the germline V gene. The CDR3 measures 14 amino acids from cysteine to phenylalanine. The only DNA kept is the CDR3, 42 bases in frame from the first base. RNA was isolated from bulk, unsorted tissue, and RNA quality was assessed with a NanoDrop ND-1000 and an Agilent 2100. Normal lung samples were distant non-tumor tissue taken more than 3 cm from the tumor edge. The donors were newly diagnosed lung cancer patients admitted for thoracic surgery in China from August to November 2014 who had not received prior chemotherapy. Patients with previous radiotherapy or chemotherapy, or with another concurrent cancer, were excluded from the study. Pieces of surgical tissue measuring about 1-2 cm3 were kept in RNAlater solution and held at -80 degrees C until needed. This clonotype turned up a few times. The clone's antigen remains unknown. A junction end diverges from the germline sequence, so it may reflect a read error.

The material sequenced was distant non-tumor lung tissue. The V and J segments used are TRBV5-1 and TRBJ2-3; no D gene is confidently identified. The TCR originated in a man aged 55 to 70 with non-small cell lung cancer. CDR3 protein: CASSLVTGSDTQYF. The DNA reads as follows: TGCGCTAGCAGCTTGGTTACCGGCTCAGATACGCAGTATTTT.